This entry describes one TCR beta chain. Its target is not known. After removal of 0 bases from V and 3 bases from J, the junction contained 3 bases not matched to a gene. Per germline, CDR1 ENHRY and CDR2 SYGVKD. This CDR3 comprises 15 residues. This sample was included in a study of blood T cells in healthy people across ages. Broader study findings: Per million T cells, TCR beta diversity dropped about linearly as age rose.

A J-beta primer mix and a sample-barcoded 5' primer were used in a second PCR of roughly 6 to 11 cycles. Every sample returned 2.5 million or more CDR3-containing paired-end reads. TCRdb redid the calling of the 5' RACE reads with MiXCR, one entry per CDR3 protein. The table records about a million distinct CDR3 sequences, about 48% of them present only once. Sequences were obtained from blood. This clonotype was sampled from a man aged 30 to 39 in good health. The chain carries TRBV10-3 and TRBJ2-5; 8 nucleotides align to TRBD2. CDR3 region: CAISESGAGEETQYF. CDR3 sequence (DNA): TGTGCCATCAGTGAGTCGGGAGCGGGGGAAGAGACCCAGTACTTC.